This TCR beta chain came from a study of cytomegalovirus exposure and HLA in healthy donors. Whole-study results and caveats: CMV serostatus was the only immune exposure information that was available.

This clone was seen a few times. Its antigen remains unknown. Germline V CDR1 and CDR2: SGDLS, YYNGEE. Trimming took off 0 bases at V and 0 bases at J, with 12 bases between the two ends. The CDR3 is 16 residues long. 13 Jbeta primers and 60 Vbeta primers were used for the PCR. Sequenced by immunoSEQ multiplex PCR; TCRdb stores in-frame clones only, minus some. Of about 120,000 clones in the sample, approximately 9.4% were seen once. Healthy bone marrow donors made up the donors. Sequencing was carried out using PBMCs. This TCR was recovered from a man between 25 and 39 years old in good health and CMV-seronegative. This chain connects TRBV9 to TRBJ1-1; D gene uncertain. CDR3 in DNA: TGTGCCAGCAGCGTAGGGGGAGGGTTAATGAACACTGAAGCTTTCTTT. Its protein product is CASSVGGGLMNTEAFF.